This T cell receptor (beta chain) was documented in a study of shared T cell receptors in the human thymus. Sequenced by immunoSEQ multiplex PCR; TCRdb stores in-frame clones only, minus some. The sample has hundreds of thousands of clones; over 90% are singletons. Germline CDR1 MNHEY, CDR2 SMNVEV (reference sequence). V lost 6 bases, J lost 4 bases, and 5 bases stayed unmatched. The CDR3 extends over 14 amino acids. V usage is TRBV27 and J usage is TRBJ1-3, with TRBD1 identical over 8 bases. The clonotype comes from a human donor. Sequences were obtained from thymocytes. The CDR3 DNA reads as TGTGCCAGCAGCCAGGACAGGGACGGAAACACCATATATTTT. It codes for CASSQDRDGNTIYF.